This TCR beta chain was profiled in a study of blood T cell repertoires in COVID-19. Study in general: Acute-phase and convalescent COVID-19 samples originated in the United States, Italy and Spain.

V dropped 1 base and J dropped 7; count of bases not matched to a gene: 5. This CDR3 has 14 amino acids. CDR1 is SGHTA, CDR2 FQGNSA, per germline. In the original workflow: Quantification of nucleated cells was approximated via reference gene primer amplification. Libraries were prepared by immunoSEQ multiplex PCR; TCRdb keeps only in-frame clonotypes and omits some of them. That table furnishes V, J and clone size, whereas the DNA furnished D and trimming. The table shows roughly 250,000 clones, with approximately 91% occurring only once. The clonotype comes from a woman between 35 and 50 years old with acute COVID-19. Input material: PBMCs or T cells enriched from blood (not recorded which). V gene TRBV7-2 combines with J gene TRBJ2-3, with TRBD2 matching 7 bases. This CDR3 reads CASSLGGRTYTQYF. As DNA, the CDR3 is TGTGCCAGCAGCTTAGGCGGGAGAACATATACGCAGTATTTT. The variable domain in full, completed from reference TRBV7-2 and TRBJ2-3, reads GAGVSQSPSNKVTEKGKDVELRCDPISGHTALYWYRQSLGQGLEFLIYFQGNSAPDKSGLPSDRFSAERTGGSVSTLTIQRTQQEDSAVYLCASSLGGRTYTQYFGPGTRLTVL.